The 4 T cell receptor beta chains below come from one sample, sequenced in a study of cytomegalovirus exposure and HLA in healthy donors. PCR employed 60 Vbeta and 13 Jbeta primers. Generated by immunoSEQ multiplex PCR, the TCRdb table keeps only in-frame clones and is missing some. Of a few hundred thousand clones in the sample, roughly 81% are singletons; the top ten hold roughly 2%. The sample taken for sequencing was PBMCs. These receptors all come from a middle-aged woman in good health and CMV-seropositive.

This chain's CDR3 is CASRPDRERAEAFF. For the CDR3, the DNA is TGTGCCAGCAGACCCGACAGGGAGCGCGCTGAAGCTTTCTTT. V and J are TRBV7-2 and TRBJ1-1; 7 positions agree with TRBD1. CDR1 and CDR2 from the germline V gene are SGHTA and FQGNSA. This CDR3 comprises 14 residues. V shed 6 bases and J 6 bases; nucleotides not matched to a gene: 10.

This chain links TRBV11-2 with TRBJ2-5; 9 bases agree with TRBD2. With V trimmed by 5 bases and J by 1 base, 8 bases remained unmatched. Germline CDR1 SGHAT, CDR2 FQNNGV. There are 16 residues in the CDR3. The CDR3 sequence: CASSSRLAAFQETQYF. CDR3 coding DNA: TGTGCCAGCAGCAGCAGACTAGCGGCATTCCAAGAGACCCAGTACTTC.

The chain employs TRBV9 and TRBJ2-2; D is perhaps TRBD2 (5 bases). There are 17 residues in the CDR3. Per the germline V gene, CDR1 is SGDLS and CDR2 is YYNGEE. Trimming stripped 0 bases from V and 0 bases from J, with 12 bases between. CDR3 bases: TGTGCCAGCAGCGTAGAATGGGGAGAAGCGAACACCGGGGAGCTGTTTTTT. As protein: CASSVEWGEANTGELFF.

A remark on this clone: One end of the junction does not line up with germline, which may come from a read error. This chain joins TRBV9 and TRBJ2-6; TRBD2 agrees at 10 bases. The CDR3 is 18 residues long. Germline V CDR1 and CDR2: SGDLS, YYNGEE. The CDR3 region has the DNA TGTGCCAGCAGCGGTTCAAGCGGGAGGGCCAATGGGGCCAACGGCCTGACTTTC. Translated: CASSGSSGRANGANGLTF. Complete variable domain (other parts from reference TRBV9 and TRBJ2-6): DSGVTQTPKHLITATGQRVTLRCSPRSGDLSVYWYQQSLDQGLQFLIQYYNGEERAKGNILERFSAQQFPDLHSELNLSSLELGDSALYFCASSGSSGRANGANGLTFGAGSRLTVL.